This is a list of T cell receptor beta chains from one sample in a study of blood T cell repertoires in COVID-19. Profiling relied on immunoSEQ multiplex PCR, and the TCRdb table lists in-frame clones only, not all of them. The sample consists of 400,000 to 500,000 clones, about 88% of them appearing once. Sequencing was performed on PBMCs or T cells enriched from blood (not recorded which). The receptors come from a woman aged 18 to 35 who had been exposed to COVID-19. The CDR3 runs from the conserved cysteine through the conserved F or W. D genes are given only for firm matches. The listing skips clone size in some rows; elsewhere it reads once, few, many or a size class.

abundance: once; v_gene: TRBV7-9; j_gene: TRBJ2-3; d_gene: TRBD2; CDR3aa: CASSPYEGGSYF; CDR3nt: TGTGCCAGCAGCCCCTATGAGGGAGGGTCCTATTTT
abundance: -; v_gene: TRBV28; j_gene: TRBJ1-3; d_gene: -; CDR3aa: CASRTGIWDTIYF; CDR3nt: TGTGCCAGCAGAACCGGGATCTGGGACACCATATATTTT
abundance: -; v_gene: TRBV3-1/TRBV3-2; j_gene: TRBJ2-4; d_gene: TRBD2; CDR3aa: CASSRVGLASSKNIQYF; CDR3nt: TGTGCCAGCAGCCGAGTAGGACTAGCCTCTTCCAAAAACATTCAGTACTTC
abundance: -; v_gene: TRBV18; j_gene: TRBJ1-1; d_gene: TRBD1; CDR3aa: CATQPGGTNTEAFF; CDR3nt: TGTGCCACCCAACCAGGGGGGACGAACACTGAAGCTTTCTTT
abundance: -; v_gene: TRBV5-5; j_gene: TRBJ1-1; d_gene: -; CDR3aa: CASSWLPQGNSNTEAFF; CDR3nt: TGTGCCAGCAGCTGGCTGCCACAGGGAAACTCGAACACTGAAGCTTTCTTT
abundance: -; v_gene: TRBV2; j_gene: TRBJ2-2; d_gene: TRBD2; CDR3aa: CASEELAGEGWTGELFF; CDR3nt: TGTGCCAGTGAAGAGCTAGCGGGAGAAGGATGGACCGGGGAGCTGTTTTTT
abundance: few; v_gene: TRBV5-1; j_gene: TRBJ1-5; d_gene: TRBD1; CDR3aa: CASSFGTGSQPQHF; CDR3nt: TGCGCCAGCAGCTTTGGGACAGGGAGCCAGCCCCAGCATTTT
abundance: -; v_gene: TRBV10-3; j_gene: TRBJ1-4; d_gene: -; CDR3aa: CALPVTNEKLFF; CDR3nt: TGTGCCCTCCCCGTGACTAATGAAAAACTGTTTTTT
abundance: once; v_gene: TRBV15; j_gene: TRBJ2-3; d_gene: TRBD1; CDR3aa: CATSRLGQFADTQYF; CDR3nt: TGTGCCACCAGCAGGCTGGGACAGTTCGCAGATACGCAGTATTTT
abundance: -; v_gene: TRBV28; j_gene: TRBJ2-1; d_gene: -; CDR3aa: CASTQSGSSVSYNEQFF; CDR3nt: TGTGCCAGCACCCAATCCGGGTCCAGCGTCTCCTACAATGAGCAGTTCTTC
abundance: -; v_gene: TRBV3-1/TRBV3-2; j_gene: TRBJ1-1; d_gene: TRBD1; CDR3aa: CASSRTGGLVTEAFF; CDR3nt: TGTGCCAGCAGCAGGACAGGGGGCCTAGTCACTGAAGCTTTCTTT
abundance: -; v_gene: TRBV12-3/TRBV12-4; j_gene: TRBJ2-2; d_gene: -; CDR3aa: CASSFTRGELFF; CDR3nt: TGTGCCAGCAGTTTTACGCGCGGGGAGCTGTTTTTT
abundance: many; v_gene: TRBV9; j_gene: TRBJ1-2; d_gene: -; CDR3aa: CASSPEGGYGYTF; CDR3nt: TGTGCCAGCAGCCCCGAGGGTGGCTATGGCTACACCTTC
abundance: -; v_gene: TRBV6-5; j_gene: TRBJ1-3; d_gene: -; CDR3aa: CASSFDRHGGNTIYF; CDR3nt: TGTGCCAGCAGTTTTGACAGGCACGGGGGAAACACCATATATTTT
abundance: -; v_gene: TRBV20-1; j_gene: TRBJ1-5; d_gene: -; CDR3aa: CSASPGQPQHF; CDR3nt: TGCAGTGCTAGTCCGGGGCAGCCCCAGCATTTT
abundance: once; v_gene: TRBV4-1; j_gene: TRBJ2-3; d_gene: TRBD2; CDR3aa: CASSQILAGASTDTQYF; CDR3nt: TGCGCCAGCAGCCAAATTTTAGCGGGAGCCAGCACAGATACGCAGTATTTT
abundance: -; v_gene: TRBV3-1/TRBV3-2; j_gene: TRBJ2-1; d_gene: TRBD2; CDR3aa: CASSQRKLAGVYNEQFF; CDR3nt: TGTGCCAGCAGCCAAAGAAAACTAGCGGGAGTGTACAATGAGCAGTTCTTC
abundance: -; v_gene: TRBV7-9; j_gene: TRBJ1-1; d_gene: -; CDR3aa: CAIGDLNTEAFF; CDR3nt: TGTGCCATCGGAGACCTGAACACTGAAGCTTTCTTT
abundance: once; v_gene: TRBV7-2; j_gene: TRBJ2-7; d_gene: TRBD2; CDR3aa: CAGRLAGGQQYF; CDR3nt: TGTGCCGGACGACTAGCGGGGGGACAGCAGTACTTC
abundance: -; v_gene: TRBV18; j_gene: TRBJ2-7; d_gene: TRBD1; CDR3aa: CASSPLSRGQSSYEQYF; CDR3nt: TGTGCCAGCTCACCACTTTCGAGGGGGCAAAGCTCCTACGAGCAGTACTTC
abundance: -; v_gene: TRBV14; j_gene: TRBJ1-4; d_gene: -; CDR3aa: CASSQDRRGLFF; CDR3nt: TGTGCCAGCAGCCAAGATAGGCGAGGGCTGTTTTTT
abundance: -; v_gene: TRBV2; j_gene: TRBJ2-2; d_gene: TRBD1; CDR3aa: CASRGTGGTGELFF; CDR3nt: TGTGCCAGCAGGGGGACAGGGGGCACCGGGGAGCTGTTTTTT
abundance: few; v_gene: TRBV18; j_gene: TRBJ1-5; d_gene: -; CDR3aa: CASSPQEPRGNQPQHF; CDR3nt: TGTGCCAGCTCACCACAAGAGCCACGGGGAAATCAGCCCCAGCATTTT
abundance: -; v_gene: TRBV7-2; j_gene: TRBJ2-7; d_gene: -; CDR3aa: CASSFVSSDYEQYF; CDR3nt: TGTGCCAGCAGCTTCGTTTCTAGCGACTACGAGCAGTACTTC
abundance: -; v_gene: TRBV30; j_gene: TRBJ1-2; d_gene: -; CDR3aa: CAPAGQNYGYTF; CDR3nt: TGTGCCCCCGCCGGACAGAACTATGGCTACACCTTC
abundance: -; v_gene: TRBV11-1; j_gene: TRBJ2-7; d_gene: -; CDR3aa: CASSVAYEQYF; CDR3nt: TGTGCCAGCAGCGTCGCCTACGAGCAGTACTTC
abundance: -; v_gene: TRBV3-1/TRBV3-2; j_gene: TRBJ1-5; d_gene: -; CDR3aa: CASSQDWTANQPQHF; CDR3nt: TGTGCCAGCAGCCAAGATTGGACAGCTAATCAGCCCCAGCATTTT
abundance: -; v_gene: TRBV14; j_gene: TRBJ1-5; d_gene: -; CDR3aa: CASREGMGNQPQHF; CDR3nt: TGTGCCAGTAGGGAGGGGATGGGCAATCAGCCCCAGCATTTT
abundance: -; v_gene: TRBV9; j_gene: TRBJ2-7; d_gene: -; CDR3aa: CASSEQWTGTEQYF; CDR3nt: TGTGCCAGCAGCGAACAATGGACCGGGACAGAGCAGTACTTC
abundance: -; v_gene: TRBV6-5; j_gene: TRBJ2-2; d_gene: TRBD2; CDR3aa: CASSYTSGRNTGELFF; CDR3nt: TGTGCCAGCAGTTACACCAGCGGGAGGAACACCGGGGAGCTGTTTTTT
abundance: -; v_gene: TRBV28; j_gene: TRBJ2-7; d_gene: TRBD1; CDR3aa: CASSARQGAYEQYF; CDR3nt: TGTGCCAGCAGTGCTAGACAGGGAGCCTACGAGCAGTACTTC
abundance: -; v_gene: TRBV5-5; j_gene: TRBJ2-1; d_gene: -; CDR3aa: CASSGGDGSSYNEQFF; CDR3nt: TGTGCCAGCAGCGGCGGGGACGGCAGCTCCTACAATGAGCAGTTCTTC
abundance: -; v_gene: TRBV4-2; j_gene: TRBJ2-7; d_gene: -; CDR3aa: CASSQGAGQYYEQYF; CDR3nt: TGTGCCAGCAGCCAAGGGGCAGGACAGTACTACGAGCAGTACTTC
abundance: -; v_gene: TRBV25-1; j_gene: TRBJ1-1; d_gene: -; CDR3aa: CASSDPQTPEAFF; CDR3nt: TGTGCCAGCAGTGACCCCCAGACACCTGAAGCTTTCTTT
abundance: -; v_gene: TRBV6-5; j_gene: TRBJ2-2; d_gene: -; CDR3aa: CASSYLQNTGELFF; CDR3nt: TGTGCCAGCAGTTACTTACAGAACACCGGGGAGCTGTTTTTT
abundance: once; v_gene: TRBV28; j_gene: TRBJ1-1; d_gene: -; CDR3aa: CASSLPGGFRAFF; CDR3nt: TGTGCCAGCAGCCTCCCCGGGGGGTTTCGAGCTTTCTTT
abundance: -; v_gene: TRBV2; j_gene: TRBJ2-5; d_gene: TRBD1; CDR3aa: CAILDRGQETQYF; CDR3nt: TGTGCCATTTTGGACAGGGGCCAAGAGACCCAGTACTTC
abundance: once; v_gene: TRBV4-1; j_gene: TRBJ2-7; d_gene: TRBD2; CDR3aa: CASSFGTSYEQYF; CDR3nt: TGCGCCAGCAGCTTTGGGACTAGCTACGAGCAGTACTTC
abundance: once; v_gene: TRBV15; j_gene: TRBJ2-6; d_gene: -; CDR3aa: CATSRGGDRAGANVLTF; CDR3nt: TGTGCCACCAGCAGAGGGGGGGACCGGGCTGGGGCCAACGTCCTGACTTTC
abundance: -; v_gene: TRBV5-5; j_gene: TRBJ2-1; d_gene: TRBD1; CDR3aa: CASSLSRGSNEQFF; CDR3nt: TGTGCCAGCAGCTTGTCCAGGGGGTCCAATGAGCAGTTCTTC
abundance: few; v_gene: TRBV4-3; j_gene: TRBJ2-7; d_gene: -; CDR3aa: CASSQERQYYEQYF; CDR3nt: TGCGCCAGCAGCCAAGAAAGACAGTACTACGAGCAGTACTTC
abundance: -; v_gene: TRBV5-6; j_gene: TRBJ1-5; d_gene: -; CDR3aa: CASSLQGHSNQPQHF; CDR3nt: TGTGCCAGCAGCTTACAGGGACATAGCAATCAGCCCCAGCATTTT
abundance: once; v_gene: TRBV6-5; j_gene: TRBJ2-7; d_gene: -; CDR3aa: CASRRETYEQYF; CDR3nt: TGTGCCAGCAGGAGGGAAACCTACGAGCAGTACTTC
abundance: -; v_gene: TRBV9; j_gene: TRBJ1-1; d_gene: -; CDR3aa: CASSVVNSGNTEAFF; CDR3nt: TGTGCCAGCAGCGTAGTGAACTCCGGGAACACTGAAGCTTTCTTT
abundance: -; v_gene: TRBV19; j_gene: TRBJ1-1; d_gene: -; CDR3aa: CASSKAGMNTEAFF; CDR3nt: TGTGCCAGTAGTAAAGCGGGAATGAACACTGAAGCTTTCTTT
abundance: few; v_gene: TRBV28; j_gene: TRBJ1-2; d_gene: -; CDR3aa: CASSLKGVPNYGYTF; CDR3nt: TGTGCCAGCAGTTTAAAGGGGGTTCCTAACTATGGCTACACCTTC
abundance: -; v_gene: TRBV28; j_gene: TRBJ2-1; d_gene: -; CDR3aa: CASTDARSGSPYNEQFF; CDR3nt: TGTGCCAGCACCGACGCCAGAAGCGGCTCCCCCTACAATGAGCAGTTCTTC
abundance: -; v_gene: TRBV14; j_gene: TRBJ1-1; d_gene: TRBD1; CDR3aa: CASSPPVRGWYTEAFF; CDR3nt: TGTGCCAGCAGCCCGCCGGTCAGGGGGTGGTACACTGAAGCTTTCTTT
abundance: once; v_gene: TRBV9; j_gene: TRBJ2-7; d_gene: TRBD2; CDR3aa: CASSVEAGGPDEQYF; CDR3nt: TGTGCCAGCAGCGTAGAGGCGGGGGGGCCGGACGAGCAGTACTTC
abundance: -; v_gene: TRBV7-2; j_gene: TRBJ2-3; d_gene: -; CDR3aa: CASSRGDRDTQYF; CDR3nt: TGTGCCAGCAGCAGGGGGGACAGAGATACGCAGTATTTT
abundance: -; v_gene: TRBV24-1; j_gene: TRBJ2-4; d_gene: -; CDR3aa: CATSDLVLAKNIQYF; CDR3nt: TGTGCCACCAGTGACTTAGTTTTGGCCAAAAACATTCAGTACTTC
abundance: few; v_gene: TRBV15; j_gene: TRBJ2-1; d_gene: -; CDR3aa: CATSRGFKEDEQFF; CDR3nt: TGTGCCACCAGCAGAGGTTTTAAGGAGGATGAGCAGTTCTTC
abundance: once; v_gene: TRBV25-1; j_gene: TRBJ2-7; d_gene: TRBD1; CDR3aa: CASSADRGVNEQYF; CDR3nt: TGTGCCAGCAGTGCCGACAGGGGAGTCAACGAGCAGTACTTC